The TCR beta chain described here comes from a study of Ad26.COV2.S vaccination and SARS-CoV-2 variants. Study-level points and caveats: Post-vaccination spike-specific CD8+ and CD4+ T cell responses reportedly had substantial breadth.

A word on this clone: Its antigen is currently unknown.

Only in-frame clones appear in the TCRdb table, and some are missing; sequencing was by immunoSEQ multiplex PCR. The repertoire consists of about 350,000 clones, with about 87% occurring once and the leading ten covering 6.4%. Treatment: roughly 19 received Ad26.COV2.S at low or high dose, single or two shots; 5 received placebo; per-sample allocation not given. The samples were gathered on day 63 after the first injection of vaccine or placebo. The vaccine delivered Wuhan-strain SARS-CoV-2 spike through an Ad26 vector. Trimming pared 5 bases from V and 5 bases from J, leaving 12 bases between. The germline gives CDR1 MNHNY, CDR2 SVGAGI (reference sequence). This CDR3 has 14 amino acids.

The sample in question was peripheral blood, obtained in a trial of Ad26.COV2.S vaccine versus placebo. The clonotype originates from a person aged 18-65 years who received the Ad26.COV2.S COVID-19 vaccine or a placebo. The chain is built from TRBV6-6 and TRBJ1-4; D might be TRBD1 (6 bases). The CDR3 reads CASSPGQLNEKLFF. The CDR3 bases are TGTGCCAGCAGTCCAGGACAGTTGAATGAAAAACTGTTTTTT.